This T cell receptor (beta chain) was recovered during a study of Graves' ophthalmopathy and Graves' hyperthyroidism. Study-wide background: Untreated patients at initial diagnosis provided peripheral blood.

V gave up 5 bases and J gave up 4 bases; unmatched junction bases: 4. The germline CDR1 and CDR2 sequences are SGHTA and FQGNSA. The CDR3 consists of 13 residues. RNA transcripts served as template for amplifying TCR beta CDR3 sequences. Second-round multiplex PCR followed a first-round RT-PCR using HTBI primers. In TCRdb, the multiplex PCR reads were re-called with MiXCR into one record per CDR3 protein. The table includes about 740,000 distinct CDR3 sequences, approximately 40% detected once. This clonotype was seen at least ten times. Its antigen is not identified. Notes on the study in general: The blood repertoire also included most expanded thyroid clonotypes above 0.001 frequency.

Input material: peripheral blood. The V gene is TRBV7-2, the J gene TRBJ1-2, with 7 nucleotides matching TRBD1. The receptor's source is an adult man with Graves' ophthalmopathy. In DNA form, the CDR3 reads TGTGCCAGCAGCGGGCAGGGGGGCTATGGCTACACCTTC. Its translation: CASSGQGGYGYTF.